This TCR beta chain originates from a study of identical twins. Study-level results: Abundant cord blood beta clonotypes carried fewer insertions; memory repertoires showed none. Excess twin sharing in beta out-of-frame sequences was weaker.

This clonotype was recorded many times. Its antigen is not known. Template switching introduced a universal primer site, and the cDNA bore unique molecular identifiers. One entry per CDR3 protein, called by TCRdb with MiXCR from the 5' RACE reads. Among 450,000 or so distinct CDR3 sequences, over 12% were seen once, and the ten largest hold approximately 0.52%. After removal of 4 bases from V and 9 bases from J, the junction contained 8 bases not matched to a gene. This CDR3 is 16 amino acids long. Germline CDR1 and CDR2: SEHNR and FQNEAQ (reference sequence). The same data also went into a second study, on yellow fever vaccine responses in identical twins. As reported in that work: Vaccine-induced T cell responses in twins were reportedly observed to appear partly convergent, partly personalized.

This sequence joins TRBV7-9 and TRBJ2-1; 14 nucleotides agree with TRBD2. The sample taken for sequencing was CD4+ T cells sorted from blood. This sequence originates from a young woman in good health. CDR3 bases: TGTGCCAGCAGCTCCCTGACTAGCGGGGGGGCCGCTGAGCAGTTCTTC. As protein: CASSSLTSGGAAEQFF.